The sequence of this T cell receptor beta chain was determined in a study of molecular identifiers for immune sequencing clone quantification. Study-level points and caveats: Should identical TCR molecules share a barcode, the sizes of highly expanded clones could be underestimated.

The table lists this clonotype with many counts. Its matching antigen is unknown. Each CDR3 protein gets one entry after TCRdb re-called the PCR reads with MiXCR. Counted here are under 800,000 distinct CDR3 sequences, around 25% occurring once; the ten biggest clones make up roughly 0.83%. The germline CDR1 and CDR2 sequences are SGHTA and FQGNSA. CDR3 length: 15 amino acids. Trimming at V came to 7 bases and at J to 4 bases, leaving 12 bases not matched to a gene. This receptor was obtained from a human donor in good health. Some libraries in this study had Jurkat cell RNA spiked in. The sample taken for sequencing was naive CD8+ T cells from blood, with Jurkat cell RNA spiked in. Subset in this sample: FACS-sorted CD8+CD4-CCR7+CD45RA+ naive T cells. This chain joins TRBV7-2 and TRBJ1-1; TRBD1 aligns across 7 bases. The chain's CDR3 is CASTEWEGAGTEAFF. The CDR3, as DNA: TGTGCCAGCACCGAATGGGAGGGGGCCGGCACTGAAGCTTTCTTT.